These 7 T cell receptor beta chains originate from one sample sequenced in a study of identical twins. TCRdb re-called the 5' RACE reads through MiXCR, storing one row per CDR3 protein. The data contain around 490,000 distinct CDR3 sequences, about 22% of them seen just once; the ten biggest clones take up around 0.47%. The sample was also reused in another study, on yellow fever vaccine responses in identical twins.

The source material was CD4+ T cells sorted from blood. These receptors were obtained from a woman aged 18-30 years in good health.

This clonotype has a handful of counts. The genes are TRBV10-1 and TRBJ2-3; D not certain. Germline V gives CDR1 WNHNN, CDR2 SYGVQD (reference sequence). The CDR3 is made up of 13 amino acids. The ends were cut back, 4 bases at V and 3 bases at J, with 8 bases in the middle. CDR3 protein: CASSGSYTDTQYF. CDR3 bases: TGCGCCAGCAGTGGATCTTATACAGATACGCAGTATTTT.

This clonotype has more than one count but fewer than ten. The rearrangement uses TRBV29-1 and TRBJ1-1; 9 bases match TRBD1. Germline CDR1 and CDR2: SQVTM and ANQGSEA. This CDR3 is 15 amino acids long. The ends lost 5 bases at V and 1 base at J; junction bases unmatched: 8. The CDR3 is CSVQPTGGTNTEAFF. The DNA of the CDR3 is TGCAGCGTTCAGCCGACAGGGGGGACGAACACTGAAGCTTTCTTT.

J is TRBJ2-7 and V is TRBV3-1; 12 positions agree with TRBD2. Germline V CDR1 and CDR2: LGHDT, YNNKEL (reference sequence). The CDR3 is 17 residues long. With 0 bases clipped from V and 4 bases from J, the junction kept 7 bases outside the gene matches. As DNA, the CDR3 is TGTGCCAGCAGCCAAGATGTATGGACTAGCGGGGATTACGAGCAGTACGTC. It specifies CASSQDVWTSGDYEQYV.

This rearrangement joins TRBV11-2 to TRBJ2-1; 9 bases are a match to TRBD2. Trimming took 2 bases from V and 5 from J; bases not matched to a gene: 7. The CDR3 covers 16 residues. Per the germline V gene, CDR1 is SGHAT and CDR2 is FQNNGV. CDR3 loop: CASSLRPAGGDNEQFF. CDR3 DNA: TGTGCCAGCAGCTTAAGACCGGCGGGGGGGGACAATGAGCAGTTCTTC. The entire variable domain, with the rest obtained from reference TRBV11-2 and TRBJ2-1, is as follows: EAGVAQSPRYKIIEKRQSVAFWCNPISGHATLYWYQQILGQGPKLLIQFQNNGVVDDSQLPKDRFSAERLKGVDSTLKIQPAKLEDSAVYLCASSLRPAGGDNEQFFGPGTRLTVL.

The chain joins TRBV3-1 to TRBJ2-2, with 10 bases lining up with TRBD2. Germline CDR1 LGHDT, CDR2 YNNKEL (reference sequence). The CDR3 has 15 amino acids. With 2 bases clipped from V and 7 bases from J, the junction kept 4 bases outside the gene matches. The CDR3 loop reads CASSQYSGGYGELFF. CDR3 DNA: TGTGCCAGCAGCCAATATAGCGGGGGGTACGGGGAGCTGTTTTTT.

Only a few counts were recorded for this clonotype. The chain carries TRBV4-2 and TRBJ2-5; the D is unclear. Trimming cost V 0 bases and J 2 bases, with 10 bases left between them. This CDR3 region has 15 residues. Germline V gene lookup returns CDR1 LGHNA and CDR2 YNFKEQ. The CDR3 is CASSQDARSQETQYF. CDR3 nucleotides: TGTGCCAGCAGCCAAGATGCCAGGTCTCAAGAGACCCAGTACTTC.

This clonotype was detected only a few times. V usage is TRBV11-2 and J usage is TRBJ2-5; 8 positions agree with TRBD1. With V trimmed by 5 bases and J by 4 bases, 12 bases remained unmatched. There are 16 residues in the CDR3. From germline, CDR1 is SGHAT and CDR2 FQNNGV. CDR3: CASSDGPQGAGETQYF. CDR3 in DNA: TGTGCCAGCAGCGACGGACCCCAGGGGGCAGGAGAGACCCAGTACTTC.